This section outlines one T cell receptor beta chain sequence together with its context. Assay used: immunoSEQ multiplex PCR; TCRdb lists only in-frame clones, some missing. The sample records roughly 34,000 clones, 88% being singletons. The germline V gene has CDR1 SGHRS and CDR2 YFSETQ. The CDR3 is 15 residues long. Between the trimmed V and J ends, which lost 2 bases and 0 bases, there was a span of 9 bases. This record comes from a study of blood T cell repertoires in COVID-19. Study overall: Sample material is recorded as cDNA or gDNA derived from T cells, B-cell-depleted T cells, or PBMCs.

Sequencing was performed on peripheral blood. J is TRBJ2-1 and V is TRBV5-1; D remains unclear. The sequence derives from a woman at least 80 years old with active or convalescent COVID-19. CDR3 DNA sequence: TGCGCCAGCAGCTTAGCCCGGAGCTCCTACAATGAGCAGTTCTTC. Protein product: CASSLARSSYNEQFF.